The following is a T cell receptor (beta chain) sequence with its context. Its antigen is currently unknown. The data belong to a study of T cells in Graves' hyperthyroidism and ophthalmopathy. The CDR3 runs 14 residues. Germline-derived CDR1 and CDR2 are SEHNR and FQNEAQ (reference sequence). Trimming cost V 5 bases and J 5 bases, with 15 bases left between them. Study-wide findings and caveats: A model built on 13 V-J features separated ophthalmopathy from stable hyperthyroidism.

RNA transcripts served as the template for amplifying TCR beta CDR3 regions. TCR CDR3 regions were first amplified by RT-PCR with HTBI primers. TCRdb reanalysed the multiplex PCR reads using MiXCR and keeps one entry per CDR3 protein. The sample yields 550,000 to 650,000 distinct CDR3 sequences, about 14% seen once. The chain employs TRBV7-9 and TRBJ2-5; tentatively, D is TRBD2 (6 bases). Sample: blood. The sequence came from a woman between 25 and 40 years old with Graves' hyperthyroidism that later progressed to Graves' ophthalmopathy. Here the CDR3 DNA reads TGTGCCAGCAGCGCCAGGACGGGGGAGGAGACCCAGTACTTC. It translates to CASSARTGEETQYF.